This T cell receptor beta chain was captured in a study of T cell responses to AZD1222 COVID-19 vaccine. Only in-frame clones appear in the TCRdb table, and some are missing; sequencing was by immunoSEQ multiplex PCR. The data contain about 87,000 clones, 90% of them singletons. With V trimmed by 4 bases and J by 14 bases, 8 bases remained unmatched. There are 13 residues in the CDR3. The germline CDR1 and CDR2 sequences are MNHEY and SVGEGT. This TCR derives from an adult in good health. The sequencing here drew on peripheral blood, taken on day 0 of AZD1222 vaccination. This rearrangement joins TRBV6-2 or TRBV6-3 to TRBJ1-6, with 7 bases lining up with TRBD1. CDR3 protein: CASSWPGGLALHF. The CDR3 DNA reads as TGTGCCAGCAGTTGGCCAGGGGGTTTGGCCCTCCACTTT.